A selection of T cell receptor beta chains follows, all from one sample in a study of human T cells and chemical hapten exposure. MiXCR, applied by TCRdb to the RACE reads, yields one record per CDR3 protein. The table lists around 340,000 distinct CDR3 sequences, about 7% of them singletons. The sample was whole blood, taken in connection with sensitization to the hapten diphenylcyclopropenone (DPC). These receptors all come from a woman between 18 and 29 years old with alopecia areata. Some clones in this sample may be carry-over from other donors' samples. The CDR3 runs from the conserved cysteine through the conserved F or W. The D gene is left open where the match is weak. Size tells how often a clone was seen (once, few, many) or the class of an expanded clone, and some rows leave it out.

.,15,TRBV2,.,TRBJ2-3,CASSEGPTDTDTQYF,TGTGCCAGCAGTGAAGGACCTACCGACACAGATACGCAGTATTTT
.,12,TRBV5-1,few,TRBJ2-3,CASSPGEPTQYF,TGCGCCAGCAGCCCAGGGGAACCCACGCAGTATTTT
.,15,TRBV11-3,.,TRBJ2-2,CASSLQGTITGELFF,TGTGCCAGCAGCTTACAGGGTACGATAACCGGGGAGCTGTTTTTT
TRBD1,14,TRBV20-1,.,TRBJ1-1,CSAREGQGTTEAFF,TGCAGTGCTAGAGAGGGACAGGGGACTACTGAAGCTTTCTTT
.,16,TRBV7-9,few,TRBJ2-2,CASSLAVSANTGELFF,TGTGCCAGCAGCTTAGCCGTTAGCGCAAACACCGGGGAGCTGTTTTTT
TRBD1,14,TRBV25-1,few,TRBJ2-5,CASSYQTGGETQYF,TGTGCCAGTAGCTACCAGACAGGGGGGGAGACCCAGTACTTC
.,19,TRBV14,few,TRBJ2-3,CASSTAFWRGIDSTDTQYF,TGTGCCAGCAGCACCGCTTTTTGGAGGGGGATAGATAGCACAGATACGCAGTATTTT
.,16,TRBV7-9,few,TRBJ1-2,CASSLWQDNRPYGYTF,TGTGCCAGCAGCTTATGGCAGGACAACCGCCCCTATGGCTACACCTTC
.,15,TRBV5-1,.,TRBJ1-4,CASSTQGLPNEKLFF,TGCGCCAGCAGCACTCAAGGTTTACCTAATGAAAAACTGTTTTTT
.,20,TRBV7-9,.,TRBJ1-3,CASSATYPPWGGSPGNTIYF,TGTGCCAGCAGCGCCACCTACCCCCCCTGGGGAGGGAGCCCTGGAAACACCATATATTTT
.,14,TRBV5-6,many,TRBJ1-2,CASSLEIAAYGYTF,TGTGCCAGCAGCTTGGAAATTGCCGCTTATGGCTACACCTTC
.,15,TRBV28,few,TRBJ1-5,CASSGGGHKHQPQHF,TGTGCCAGCAGTGGCGGGGGACACAAGCATCAGCCCCAGCATTTT
.,11,TRBV3-1,many,TRBJ1-4,CASRRSEKLFF,TGTGCCAGCAGGCGTTCAGAAAAACTGTTTTTT
TRBD1,22,TRBV6-5,many,TRBJ2-2,CASSYNPPGTVTVGTNTGELFF,TGTGCCAGCAGTTACAATCCACCCGGGACAGTTACCGTCGGTACGAACACCGGGGAGCTGTTTTTT
.,13,TRBV12-3/TRBV12-4,few,TRBJ1-3,CASSFGSGNTIYF,TGTGCCAGCAGTTTTGGGTCTGGAAACACCATATATTTT
.,12,TRBV29-1,few,TRBJ2-3,CSVWTAADTQYF,TGCAGCGTCTGGACAGCAGCAGATACGCAGTATTTT
.,16,TRBV20-1,many,TRBJ1-4,CSARDMDRTTNEKLFF,TGCAGTGCTAGAGATATGGACCGAACAACTAATGAAAAACTGTTTTTT
.,15,TRBV20-1,few,TRBJ1-3,CSAREGGRWGNTIYF,TGCAGTGCTAGAGAGGGGGGCCGGTGGGGAAACACCATATATTTT
.,10,TRBV2,.,TRBJ1-4,CASSVEKLFF,TGTGCCAGCAGCGTGGAAAAACTGTTTTTT
.,11,TRBV12-5,few,TRBJ2-1,CASGFVDEQFF,TGTGCTAGTGGTTTCGTGGATGAGCAGTTCTTC
TRBD1,14,TRBV4-2,.,TRBJ1-2,CASSGQGATYGYTF,TGTGCCAGCAGCGGACAGGGGGCCACCTATGGCTACACCTTC
.,14,TRBV20-1,.,TRBJ1-5,CSARTTGWAKPQHF,TGCAGTGCTAGGACCACTGGATGGGCCAAGCCCCAGCATTTT
.,15,TRBV20-1,few,TRBJ1-4,CSAPDPLTGDEKLFF,TGCAGTGCCCCGGACCCTCTAACCGGGGATGAAAAACTGTTTTTT
.,15,TRBV28,few,TRBJ2-3,CASRARVRGTDTQYF,TGTGCCAGCAGGGCCCGAGTGCGGGGCACAGATACGCAGTATTTT
.,14,TRBV6-5,few,TRBJ1-4,CASSAVFYARKLFF,TGTGCCAGCAGTGCGGTCTTTTACGCTCGAAAACTGTTTTTT
.,15,TRBV4-3,.,TRBJ1-6,CASSQELGDNSPLHF,TGCGCCAGCAGCCAAGAGTTAGGGGATAATTCACCCCTCCACTTT
TRBD2,15,TRBV12-3/TRBV12-4,few,TRBJ2-5,CASRPLAGGEETQYF,TGTGCCAGCAGGCCCTTAGCGGGGGGCGAGGAGACCCAGTACTTC
.,16,TRBV3-1,.,TRBJ1-6,CASSQDSVGYDSPLHF,TGTGCCAGCAGCCAAGATAGCGTGGGATATGATTCACCCCTCCACTTT
.,14,TRBV3-1,many,TRBJ2-3,CASSQVGSPDTQYF,TGTGCCAGCAGCCAAGTGGGTAGCCCAGATACGCAGTATTTT
.,16,TRBV29-1,.,TRBJ2-5,CSVEDPAEIVQETQYF,TGCAGCGTTGAAGATCCGGCGGAAATCGTCCAAGAGACCCAGTACTTC
TRBD1,14,TRBV18,.,TRBJ2-7,CASSPGQGASEQYF,TGTGCCAGCTCACCGGGACAGGGGGCTAGTGAGCAGTACTTC
TRBD1,17,TRBV11-1,few,TRBJ1-1,CASSLGAGGTMNTEAFF,TGTGCCAGCAGCCTAGGGGCAGGGGGGACGATGAACACTGAAGCTTTCTTT
TRBD2,15,TRBV4-3,many,TRBJ2-3,CATSWSGGSTDTQYF,TGCGCCACCTCTTGGAGCGGGGGAAGCACAGATACGCAGTATTTT
TRBD1,14,TRBV20-1,.,TRBJ2-7,CSATGQGTPYEQYF,TGCAGTGCTACCGGACAGGGGACCCCCTACGAGCAGTACTTC
.,16,TRBV4-2,many,TRBJ2-3,CASSQDAPLGADTQYF,TGTGCCAGCAGCCAAGATGCCCCACTAGGAGCAGATACGCAGTATTTT
.,14,TRBV6-2/TRBV6-3,few,TRBJ2-7,CASRKPGTSYEQYF,TGTGCCAGCAGAAAACCCGGGACGTCCTACGAGCAGTACTTC
.,14,TRBV6-6,many,TRBJ2-5,CASSFTGFQETQYF,TGTGCCAGCAGTTTCACAGGGTTCCAAGAGACCCAGTACTTC
.,12,TRBV3-1,few,TRBJ1-6,CASSQAGAPLHF,TGTGCCAGCAGCCAAGCCGGTGCACCCCTCCACTTT
.,17,TRBV4-2,.,TRBJ2-1,CASSQVGRGGMYNEQFF,TGTGCCAGCAGCCAAGTAGGGCGGGGTGGAATGTACAATGAGCAGTTCTTC
.,15,TRBV21-1,few,TRBJ1-2,CASILKNGRTYGYTF,TGTGCCAGCATCCTAAAAAACGGACGGACCTATGGCTACACCTTC